These 18 T cell receptor beta chains share one sample of origin, sequenced in a study of T-cell memory formation after mild COVID-19. TCRdb ran MiXCR on the 5' RACE reads and lists one entry per CDR3 protein. This repertoire shows roughly 120,000 distinct CDR3 sequences, 15% to 20% found once; its top ten account for 14%. The sample was PBMCs or a T cell subset sorted from them (not recorded which). The receptors come from an adult woman who had mild COVID-19 (a few samples of this study predate the infection). Cell type and time point are not known.

The chain combines TRBV2 with TRBJ1-1, with D possibly matching TRBD1 (5 bases). CDR3 length equals 17 residues. V was clipped by 1 base and J by 5 bases, with 20 bases between them. Per the germline V gene, CDR1 is SNHLY and CDR2 is FYNNEI. CDR3 sequence (DNA): TGTGCCAGCAGTGAAGATTCGGACAACCTCCCAGGAACTGAAGCTTTCTTT. This codes for CASSEDSDNLPGTEAFF.

Many counts were recorded for this clonotype. The CDR3 reads CASSLGSTGELFF. CDR3 DNA: TGCGCCAGCAGCTTGGGGTCGACCGGGGAGCTGTTTTTT. The V call is TRBV5-1, the J call TRBJ2-2; D call uncertain. Between the trimmed V and J ends, which lost 0 bases and 5 bases, there was a span of 5 bases. The CDR3 loop spans 13 amino acids. From germline, CDR1 is SGHRS and CDR2 YFSETQ.

This rearrangement joins TRBV6-6 to TRBJ2-7; possibly TRBD1 or TRBD2 for D (5 bases each). V was pared by 0 bases and J by 0 bases, with 9 bases between. The CDR3 length is 15 residues. Germline lookup yields CDR1 MNHNY and CDR2 SVGAGI (reference sequence). CDR3 sequence reads: CASSYSSGSSYEQYF. The CDR3 DNA sequence: TGTGCCAGCAGTTACTCATCAGGGAGCTCCTACGAGCAGTACTTC.

The V call is TRBV7-2, the J call TRBJ2-7; 8 bases fit TRBD1. The CDR3 has 14 amino acids. V lost 5 bases, J lost 2 bases, and 5 bases stayed unmatched. Germline V gene data show CDR1 as SGHTA and CDR2 as FQGNSA. CDR3 sequence: CASSQGTGTYEQYF. CDR3 sequence (DNA): TGTGCCAGCAGCCAGGGGACAGGAACCTACGAGCAGTACTTC. Based on the CDR3 plus reference TRBV7-2 and TRBJ2-7, the full variable domain is GAGVSQSPSNKVTEKGKDVELRCDPISGHTALYWYRQSLGQGLEFLIYFQGNSAPDKSGLPSDRFSAERTGGSVSTLTIQRTQQEDSAVYLCASSQGTGTYEQYFGPGTRLTVT.

This clonotype was seen more than once but under ten times. The chain links TRBV29-1 to TRBJ2-2; D possibly matches TRBD1 or TRBD2 (5 bases each). The germline V and J ends were trimmed by 2 bases and 0 bases, with 10 bases remaining between them. Germline CDR1 is SQVTM and CDR2 is ANQGSEA. This CDR3 comprises 15 residues. CDR3 nucleotide sequence: TGCAGCGTTGAACCGAGGGACCCGAACACCGGGGAGCTGTTTTTT. This sequence encodes CSVEPRDPNTGELFF.

This clonotype has more than one count but fewer than ten. CDR3 sequence: CATSRRTGVTGELFF. Written as DNA, the CDR3 is TGTGCCACCAGCAGACGGACAGGGGTTACCGGGGAGCTGTTTTTT. The chain joins TRBV15 to TRBJ2-2, with 9 bases that match TRBD1. The CDR3 runs 15 residues. V lost 2 bases to trimming and J lost 5 bases; unmatched junction nucleotides: 3. Looked up from germline, CDR1 is LNHNV and CDR2 is YYDKDF (reference sequence).

This sequence joins TRBV7-9 and TRBJ2-2; 7 bases line up with TRBD1. The CDR3 has 17 amino acids. In germline, CDR1 is SEHNR, CDR2 FQNEAQ (reference sequence). V gave up 2 bases and J gave up 4 bases; unmatched junction bases: 10. In nucleotides, the CDR3 is TGTGCCAGCAGCTTAAGCCCACAGGGGACGAGCACCGGGGAGCTGTTTTTT. Protein product: CASSLSPQGTSTGELFF.

The CDR3 reads CASSQGAGETQYF. The CDR3 DNA follows: TGTGCCAGCAGTCAGGGGGCCGGAGAGACCCAGTACTTC. The rearrangement links TRBV12-3 or TRBV12-4 to TRBJ2-5; TRBD1 aligns across 8 bases. J lost 4 bases, V lost 5 bases, and 3 bases had no gene match. CDR3 length equals 13 residues.

In its sample, this clonotype was seen a few times. This chain connects TRBV20-1 to TRBJ2-7; 11 bases fit TRBD2. V shed 3 bases, J shed 0 bases, and the junction held 16 bases outside the gene matches. The CDR3 contains 19 residues. Per the germline V gene, CDR1 is DFQATT and CDR2 is SNEGSKA (reference sequence). The CDR3: CSARGWVAGGLRSSYEQYF. The DNA for the CDR3 is TGCAGTGCTAGGGGATGGGTAGCGGGAGGGCTAAGAAGCTCCTACGAGCAGTACTTC.

The chain recombines TRBV4-1 with TRBJ2-5; D not resolved. Germline lookup yields CDR1 MGHRA and CDR2 YSYEKL. The CDR3 has 15 amino acids. V was clipped by 1 base and J by 5 bases, with 14 bases between them. The DNA for the CDR3 is TGCGCCAGCAGCCAAGGGGCTATTAGGTCGGAGACCCAGTACTTC. Its translation is CASSQGAIRSETQYF.

V and J are TRBV6-2 or TRBV6-3 and TRBJ2-3; unclear D gene. Trimming left V 2 bases short and J 0 bases short, with 6 bases between. The CDR3 extends over 14 amino acids. Germline assignment: CDR1 MNHEY and CDR2 SVGEGT. The CDR3 region is CASSYLVSTDTQYF. CDR3 DNA sequence: TGTGCCAGCAGTTACCTCGTTAGCACAGATACGCAGTATTTT.

Many counts were recorded for this clonotype. The V and J genes are TRBV9 and TRBJ2-7; 7 nucleotides match TRBD2. CDR1 and CDR2 (germline): SGDLS, YYNGEE. V was clipped by 4 bases and J by 6 bases; unmatched bases: 13. This CDR3 comprises 15 residues. CDR3 bases: TGTGCCAGCAGCCCCTCGGGGGGACGGGTGAGCGAGCAGTACTTC. Amino acids: CASSPSGGRVSEQYF.

This chain links TRBV3-1 with TRBJ2-3, with 15 bases fitting TRBD2. The CDR3 has 17 residues. The V segment lost 5 bases and the J segment 6 bases; nucleotides outside the gene matches: 9. Germline V gives CDR1 LGHDT, CDR2 YNNKEL (reference sequence). Written as DNA, the CDR3 is TGTGCCAGCAGCTCCAGGACTAGCGGGGGGGCCGGTGATACGCAGTATTTT. It yields the protein CASSSRTSGGAGDTQYF.

This clonotype was counted a few times. The chain couples TRBV3-1 to TRBJ1-3; possibly TRBD1 for D (5 bases). The CDR3 extends over 18 amino acids. Germline assignment: CDR1 LGHDT and CDR2 YNNKEL (reference sequence). The V and J ends lost 2 bases and 0 bases respectively, with 17 bases between them. CDR3 DNA sequence: TGTGCCAGCAGCCAATACTCCGTGACAGCGATCTCTGGAAACACCATATATTTT. Translating it yields CASSQYSVTAISGNTIYF. Together with reference TRBV3-1 and TRBJ1-3, the CDR3 gives the full variable domain: DTAVSQTPKYLVTQMGNDKSIKCEQNLGHDTMYWYKQDSKKFLKIMFSYNNKELIINETVPNRFSPKSPDKAHLNLHINSLELGDSAVYFCASSQYSVTAISGNTIYFGEGSWLTVV.

The rearrangement uses TRBV5-1 and TRBJ2-7; 10 nucleotides match TRBD1. Germline values: CDR1 SGHRS, CDR2 YFSETQ. This CDR3 has 13 amino acids. V lost 4 bases, J lost 7 bases, and 5 bases stayed unmatched. DNA for the CDR3: TGCGCCAGCAGCAGGGGACAGGGGAGGGAGCAGTACTTC. Its translation is CASSRGQGREQYF.

This clonotype was observed a few times. The rearrangement links TRBV6-5 to TRBJ2-5; TRBD1 is a possible D gene (6 bases). CDR3 length equals 15 residues. V gave up 6 bases and J gave up 0 bases, with 14 bases separating them. Germline-derived CDR1 and CDR2 are MNHEY and SVGAGI. The CDR3 DNA is TGTGCCAGCAGATCACGACGGACAGACCAAGAGACCCAGTACTTC. Protein product: CASRSRRTDQETQYF.

This clonotype was detected only a few times. J is TRBJ2-7 and V is TRBV25-1, with D perhaps given as TRBD1 or TRBD2 (7 bases each). Trimming shortened V by 6 bases and J by 2 bases, and 17 bases separated the two germline ends. CDR3 size: 15 residues. The germline CDR1 and CDR2 sequences are MGHDK and SYGVNS. CDR3 in amino acids: CASSAGGGSPYEQYF. CDR3 nucleotide sequence: TGTGCCAGCAGCGCAGGGGGAGGGAGTCCCTACGAGCAGTACTTC.

J is TRBJ2-1 and V is TRBV29-1; TRBD2 matches 11 bases. This CDR3 is built from 14 residues. CDR1 SQVTM and CDR2 ANQGSEA come from the germline V gene. V lost 3 bases to trimming and J lost 5 bases; unmatched junction nucleotides: 3. The CDR3 DNA reads as TGCAGCGTTGAGACGGGACTAGCGGACAATGAGCAGTTCTTC. Amino acid sequence: CSVETGLADNEQFF.